This record concerns one T cell receptor (beta chain) sequence. These data are taken from a study of PD-1 blockade in classical Hodgkin lymphoma. From germline, CDR1 is LGHNA and CDR2 YNFKEQ. This CDR3 has 16 amino acids. Trimming took off 0 bases at V and 4 bases at J, with 13 bases between the two ends. Here immunoSEQ multiplex PCR was the method, and the copy in TCRdb shows in-frame clones only, minus some. Among 21,000 or so clones listed, roughly 70% were seen once. Every one of the patients relapsed after autologous stem cell transplantation (brentuximab vedotin exposure was variable). This sequence joins TRBV4-2 and TRBJ2-1, with D possibly TRBD2 on 6 matching bases. Sequenced here: peripheral blood mononuclear cells (PBMCs), sampled at baseline. This clonotype was sampled from a human donor with classical Hodgkin lymphoma. Here the CDR3 DNA reads TGTGCCAGCAGCCAAGATACCCGGGAGACATACAATGAGCAGTTCTTC. It translates to CASSQDTRETYNEQFF.